This record looks at one T cell receptor (beta chain) sequence and its context. What it binds is not known. Primers: 60 Vbeta forward and 13 Jbeta reverse. The repertoire was sequenced with immunoSEQ multiplex PCR; TCRdb's copy has only in-frame clones and lacks some. Here the sample spans some 70,000 clones, around four fifths being singletons. CDR1 GTSNPN and CDR2 SVGIG come from the germline V gene (reference sequence). With 3 bases removed from V and 2 bases from J, the gap between germline ends came to 13 bases. CDR3 length: 14 residues. This sample is part of a study of cytomegalovirus exposure and HLA in healthy donors. Study-wide points: Later genetic work tied a missense DCLRE1C variant to beta-chain V and J trimming. Indistinguishable V segments, including TRBV6-2 and TRBV6-3, were excluded. Researchers counted approximately 160 TCR beta chains as cytomegalovirus-associated. Most TCR beta V segments were productive about 90% or about 30% of the time in an earlier analysis.

Sequencing was done on a sample of PBMCs. This rearrangement joins TRBV30 to TRBJ1-2, with TRBD1 as a possible D gene (6 bases). The receptor was isolated from a male donor in good health and CMV-seropositive. The CDR3 nucleotides are TGTGCCTGGAGCCGCGGACAGACCAACTATGGCTACACCTTC. Translation: CAWSRGQTNYGYTF.